The 10 T cell receptor beta chains listed next were all sequenced from one sample in a study of blood T cell repertoires in COVID-19. Only in-frame clones appear in the TCRdb table, and some are missing; sequencing was by immunoSEQ multiplex PCR. This table has about 220,000 clones, 80% to 85% appearing once. Sequencing was done on a sample of peripheral blood. Every receptor here comes from a woman aged 60-75 years with acute or convalescent COVID-19.

The chain joins TRBV7-3 to TRBJ2-1, with D perhaps TRBD1 (5 bases). Deletions cut 5 bases from V and 5 bases from J, with 16 bases between. The germline V gene encodes CDR1 SGHTA and CDR2 FQGTGA. The CDR3 is 15 residues long. The CDR3 reads CASSLLAGINNEQFF. DNA for the CDR3: TGTGCCAGCAGCCTTCTCGCAGGGATTAACAATGAGCAGTTCTTC.

This rearrangement joins TRBV7-9 to TRBJ2-6; D may be TRBD1 (6 bases). The germline CDR1 and CDR2 sequences are SEHNR and FQNEAQ (reference sequence). The CDR3 covers 16 residues. V was pared by 5 bases and J by 1 base, with 12 bases between. CDR3 DNA: TGTGCCAGCAGCGCCAGGACAGCTTCTGGGGCCAACGTCCTGACTTTC. Residues: CASSARTASGANVLTF.

CDR3 amino acids: CASSSLAGANTGELFF. CDR3 sequence (DNA): TGCGCCAGCAGCTCACTAGCGGGAGCGAACACCGGGGAGCTGTTTTTT. This chain links TRBV5-1 with TRBJ2-2; TRBD2 aligns across 11 bases. This CDR3 is built from 16 residues. In germline, CDR1 is SGHRS, CDR2 YFSETQ. With V trimmed by 3 bases and J by 0 bases, 1 base remained unmatched.

The chain employs TRBV3-1 (or the pseudogene TRBV3-2) and TRBJ2-7; D might be TRBD1 (6 bases). CDR1 and CDR2 (germline): LGHDT, YNNKEL (reference sequence). This CDR3 has 15 residues. Trimming cost V 4 bases and J 2 bases, with 15 bases left between them. CDR3: CASSLPGALAYEQYF. CDR3 nucleotides: TGTGCCAGCAGCCTTCCAGGGGCGCTGGCCTACGAGCAGTACTTC.

V usage is TRBV4-3 and J usage is TRBJ1-5; perhaps TRBD1 as D (6 bases). The ends were cut back, 3 bases at V and 1 base at J, with 10 bases in the middle. The CDR3 runs to 15 residues. CDR1 is LGHNA, CDR2 YSLEER, per germline. The CDR3 DNA reads as TGCGCCAGCAGCCAGTTCACAGGGAGCAATCAGCCCCAGCATTTT. It codes for CASSQFTGSNQPQHF.

This sequence joins TRBV15 and TRBJ1-6; D is undetermined. The germline V gene has CDR1 LNHNV and CDR2 YYDKDF (reference sequence). CDR3 size: 12 residues. V was shortened by 5 bases and J by 7 bases, with 6 bases between the two germline ends. The CDR3 loop reads CATSRVNSPLHF. The CDR3 DNA is TGTGCCACCAGCCGTGTAAATTCACCCCTCCACTTT.

Only a few counts were recorded for this clone. This chain links TRBV4-2 with TRBJ1-4; 7 nucleotides align to TRBD1. J gave up 8 bases and V 5 bases, and 11 bases lay outside the gene matches. Per germline, CDR1 LGHNA and CDR2 YNFKEQ. The CDR3 consists of 15 residues. The CDR3 is CASSRPGTESEKLFF. The CDR3 bases are TGTGCCAGCAGCAGGCCAGGGACAGAGAGCGAAAAACTGTTTTTT.

This clone appeared once. This chain links TRBV4-1 with TRBJ1-2; 9 bases map to TRBD1. Germline loops: CDR1 MGHRA, CDR2 YSYEKL. After removal of 4 bases from V and 7 bases from J, the junction contained 4 bases not matched to a gene. There are 13 residues in the CDR3. CDR3 region: CASSPQGASGYTF. Here the CDR3 DNA reads TGCGCCAGCAGCCCACAGGGGGCGAGTGGCTACACCTTC.

The rearrangement links TRBV7-3 to TRBJ1-1; D remains unclear. Per germline, CDR1 SGHTA and CDR2 FQGTGA. The CDR3 is 13 amino acids. Trimming removed 4 bases from V and 7 bases from J, with 13 bases in between. DNA for the CDR3: TGTGCCAGCAGCTCGGGTGGTCTGATTGAAGCTTTCTTT. As protein: CASSSGGLIEAFF.

The gene calls are TRBV12-3 or TRBV12-4 and TRBJ2-1, with D possibly being TRBD1 (6 bases). There are 13 residues in the CDR3. Trimming took off 4 bases at V and 6 bases at J, with 10 bases between the two ends. CDR3 nucleotides: TGTGCCAGCAGTTCGCGACAGGTCAATGAGCAGTTCTTC. The encoded protein is CASSSRQVNEQFF.